The rows below give T cell receptor beta chains drawn from one sample of a study of cytomegalovirus exposure and HLA in healthy donors. TCRdb's table, derived via immunoSEQ multiplex PCR, lists solely in-frame clones and lacks some. The sample records some 250,000 clones, more than 75% being singletons. Specimen: PBMCs. The receptors here all came from a woman aged 40 to 55 in good health and CMV-seropositive. CDR3s include the opening cysteine and the closing phenylalanine or tryptophan. D genes are given only for firm matches. Expanded clones are given a class, and other clones once, few, many or no size at all.

d_call	v_call	cdr3_length	clone_size	j_call	cdr3_aa	cdr3_nt
TRBD1	TRBV5-1	14	-	TRBJ1-1	CASSSDRGKTEAFF	TGCGCCAGCAGCTCGGACAGGGGGAAGACTGAAGCTTTCTTT
-	TRBV5-4	15	-	TRBJ2-5	CASSLDGSRRETQYF	TGTGCCAGCAGCTTGGATGGGAGCAGGAGGGAGACCCAGTACTTC
-	TRBV7-9	14	-	TRBJ2-7	CASSSVLKNYEQYF	TGTGCCAGCAGCTCAGTTCTTAAGAACTACGAGCAGTACTTC
-	TRBV5-3	16	-	TRBJ2-1	CARSFYSARLYNEQFF	TGTGCCAGAAGCTTTTATAGCGCGAGGTTGTACAATGAGCAGTTCTTC
-	TRBV5-6	14	-	TRBJ2-7	CASSLTPGDYEQYF	TGTGCCAGCAGCTTGACACCGGGGGACTACGAGCAGTACTTC
TRBD1	TRBV6-1	14	-	TRBJ1-3	CASTAGTGANTIYF	TGTGCCAGCACGGCCGGGACAGGGGCCAACACCATATATTTT
-	TRBV4-2	14	-	TRBJ1-2	CASSQDLDSRGYTF	TGTGCCAGCAGCCAAGATCTGGACAGTCGGGGCTACACCTTC
-	TRBV5-1	15	-	TRBJ1-1	CASSREGLENTEAFF	TGCGCCAGCAGTAGGGAGGGTCTGGAGAACACTGAAGCTTTCTTT
-	TRBV5-1	17	once	TRBJ2-4	CASSPWPLTGAKNIQYF	TGCGCCAGCAGCCCCTGGCCCCTCACCGGGGCCAAAAACATTCAGTACTTC
-	TRBV11-2	17	-	TRBJ1-4	CASSLGAGGPTNEKLFF	TGTGCCAGCAGCTTAGGCGCTGGGGGCCCAACTAATGAAAAACTGTTTTTT
TRBD1	TRBV6-6	16	few	TRBJ1-1	CASSHKSGVGGSEAFF	TGTGCCAGCAGTCATAAATCGGGGGTAGGGGGCTCGGAAGCTTTCTTT
TRBD2	TRBV27	18	-	TRBJ2-4	CASSLSSGRLVAKNIQYF	TGTGCCAGCAGTTTGTCTAGCGGGAGGCTAGTAGCCAAAAACATTCAGTACTTC
-	TRBV29-1	14	-	TRBJ2-7	CSVGGATGIYEQYF	TGCAGCGTGGGGGGGGCGACGGGAATTTACGAGCAGTACTTC
TRBD2	TRBV6-5	15	-	TRBJ2-4	CASSSLGGAKNIQYF	TGTGCCAGCAGTTCCTTGGGGGGGGCCAAAAACATTCAGTACTTC
TRBD2	TRBV10-1	16	few	TRBJ2-1	CASSDTSGGENNEQFF	TGCGCCAGCAGTGATACTAGCGGGGGGGAAAACAATGAGCAGTTCTTC
TRBD2	TRBV13	14	-	TRBJ2-5	CASSSHLGRETQYF	TGTGCCAGCAGCTCACACCTCGGGAGGGAGACCCAGTACTTC
-	TRBV15	16	-	TRBJ2-2	CATSPDYSANTGELFF	TGTGCCACCAGCCCGGACTATTCCGCGAACACCGGGGAGCTGTTTTTT
-	TRBV29-1	13	-	TRBJ1-1	CSAQQGPNTEAFF	TGCAGCGCCCAACAGGGCCCGAACACTGAAGCTTTCTTT
TRBD1	TRBV25-1	17	-	TRBJ1-3	CASSATDRGGFGNTIYF	TGTGCCAGCAGTGCGACGGACAGGGGGGGTTTTGGGAACACCATATATTTT
-	TRBV4-2	16	-	TRBJ2-1	CASSQERGTPYNEQFF	TGTGCCAGCAGCCAAGAGAGGGGGACCCCCTACAATGAGCAGTTCTTC
-	TRBV7-8	18	-	TRBJ2-7	CASSHGEWGLGNSYKQYF	TGTGCCAGCAGCCATGGCGAGTGGGGGCTGGGGAACTCCTACAAGCAGTACTTC
TRBD1	TRBV29-1	12	-	TRBJ2-7	CSVLTGRREQYF	TGCAGCGTTTTGACAGGGCGGCGCGAGCAGTACTTC
-	TRBV5-4	15	-	TRBJ2-3	CASSLTQGSTDTQYF	TGTGCCAGCAGCCTTACGCAGGGGTCCACAGATACGCAGTATTTT
TRBD1	TRBV5-1	16	-	TRBJ2-5	CASSSLGTGYQETQYF	TGCGCCAGCAGCTCCCTGGGGACAGGGTATCAAGAGACCCAGTACTTC
-	TRBV7-9	15	-	TRBJ1-1	CASSSRSVGNTEAFF	TGTGCCAGCAGCTCCCGGAGTGTGGGGAACACTGAAGCTTTCTTT
TRBD1	TRBV5-1	16	-	TRBJ1-5	CASSLQGPNSNQPQHF	TGCGCCAGCAGCTTACAGGGGCCAAATAGCAATCAGCCCCAGCATTTT
-	TRBV4-2	14	-	TRBJ1-1	CASSQDLSLTEAFF	TGTGCCAGCAGCCAAGACTTGAGCCTCACTGAAGCTTTCTTT
-	TRBV25-1	14	-	TRBJ2-5	CASSESGGQETQYF	TGTGCCAGCAGTGAATCCGGGGGACAAGAGACCCAGTACTTC
TRBD1	TRBV18	18	-	TRBJ2-4	CASSLNTGRQGSSNIQYF	TGTGCCAGCTCACTAAACACCGGACGACAGGGGTCCTCAAACATTCAGTACTTC
-	TRBV6-1	10	-	TRBJ1-6	CASSQSSLHF	TGTGCCAGCAGCCAAAGCTCCCTCCACTTT
-	TRBV6-5	15	-	TRBJ1-5	CASSYKLGPNQPQHF	TGTGCCAGCAGTTACAAACTGGGCCCCAATCAGCCCCAGCATTTT
-	TRBV11-2	13	-	TRBJ2-7	CASSRRRLHEQYF	TGTGCCAGCAGCCGACGGCGGCTTCACGAGCAGTACTTC
-	TRBV5-6	15	-	TRBJ1-1	CASSLVRTFNTEAFF	TGTGCCAGCAGCTTGGTACGGACTTTTAACACTGAAGCTTTCTTT
-	TRBV9	18	-	TRBJ1-1	CASSPIVPWDTSNTEAFF	TGTGCCAGCAGCCCAATTGTCCCTTGGGACACCTCGAACACTGAAGCTTTCTTT
TRBD2	TRBV30	13	-	TRBJ2-7	CAWGTSGPYEQYF	TGTGCCTGGGGGACTAGCGGTCCCTACGAGCAGTACTTC
TRBD1	TRBV25-1	15	-	TRBJ2-7	CASRSPRTGAYEQYF	TGTGCCAGCAGATCTCCCCGGACAGGGGCCTACGAGCAGTACTTC
-	TRBV7-2	14	-	TRBJ1-1	CASSFSVEGTEAFF	TGTGCCAGCAGCTTTTCCGTTGAGGGCACTGAAGCTTTCTTT